The source of this T cell receptor (beta chain) is a study of post-analysis software for immune sequencing data. Study details: Progressive-relapsing, secondary progressive and relapsing-remitting multiple sclerosis were among the disease courses included. Study observations and caveats: Pronounced co-clustering by F measure was evident among identically batched samples. TRBV5-6, TRBV5-1 and TRBV20-1 were among several TRBV segments more frequent in patients than controls. Relative to controls, patients with multiple sclerosis showed significantly lower normalized Chao1 diversity.

cDNA libraries for TCR beta contained unique molecular identifiers. Yield was 450,000 to 650,000 cDNA molecules from around 0.96 to 9.9 million T cells. MiXCR was run by TCRdb on the PCR reads, yielding one entry per CDR3 protein. The sample lists fewer than 850,000 distinct CDR3 sequences, roughly 30% occurring once. CDR3 size: 15 residues. J lost 8 bases, V lost 5 bases, and 10 bases had no gene match. This clonotype was counted a few times. Its antigen is unknown. Sequenced: blood. This TCR came from a girl between 5 and 17 years old with multiple sclerosis. V is TRBV12-3 or TRBV12-4 and J is TRBJ2-1, with 9 bases identical to TRBD2. The CDR3: CASSLSGTSLHEQFF. CDR3 sequence (DNA): TGTGCCAGCAGTCTCTCCGGGACTAGCCTCCATGAGCAGTTCTTC.